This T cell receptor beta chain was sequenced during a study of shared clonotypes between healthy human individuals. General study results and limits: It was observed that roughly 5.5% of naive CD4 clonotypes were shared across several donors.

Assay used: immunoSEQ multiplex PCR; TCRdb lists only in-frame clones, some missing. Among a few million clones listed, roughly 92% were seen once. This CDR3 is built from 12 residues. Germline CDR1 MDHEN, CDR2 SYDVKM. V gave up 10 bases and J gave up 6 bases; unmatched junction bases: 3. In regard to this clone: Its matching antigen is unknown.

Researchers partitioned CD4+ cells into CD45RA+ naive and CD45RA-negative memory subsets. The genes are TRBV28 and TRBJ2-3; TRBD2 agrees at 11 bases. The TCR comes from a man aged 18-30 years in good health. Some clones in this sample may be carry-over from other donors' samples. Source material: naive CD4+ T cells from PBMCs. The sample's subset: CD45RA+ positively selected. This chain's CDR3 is CAIGTSGDTQYF. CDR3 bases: TGTGCCATCGGGACTAGCGGCGATACGCAGTATTTT.